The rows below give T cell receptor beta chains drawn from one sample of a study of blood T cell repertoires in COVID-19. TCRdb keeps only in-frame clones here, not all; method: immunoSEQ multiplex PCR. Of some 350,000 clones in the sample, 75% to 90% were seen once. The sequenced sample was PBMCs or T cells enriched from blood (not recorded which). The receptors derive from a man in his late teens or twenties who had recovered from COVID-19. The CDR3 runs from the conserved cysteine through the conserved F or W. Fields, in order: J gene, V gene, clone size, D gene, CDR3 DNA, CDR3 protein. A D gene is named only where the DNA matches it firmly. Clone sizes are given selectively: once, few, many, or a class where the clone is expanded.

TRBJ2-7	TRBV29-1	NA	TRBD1	TGCAGCGTTGATACCGGGACAGGGGGTTTCGAGCAGTACTTC	CSVDTGTGGFEQYF
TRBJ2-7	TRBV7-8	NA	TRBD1	TGTGCCAGCAGACCCGTGACAGGGGACTACGAGCAGTACTTC	CASRPVTGDYEQYF
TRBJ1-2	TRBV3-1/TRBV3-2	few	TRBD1	TGTGCCAGCAGCCAAGACAGGGGGCATGGCTACACCTTC	CASSQDRGHGYTF
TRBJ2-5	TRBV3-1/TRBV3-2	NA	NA	TGTGCCAGCAGCCACCAGGGGCGTGAGACCCAGTACTTC	CASSHQGRETQYF
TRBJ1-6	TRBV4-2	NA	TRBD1	TGTGCCAGCAGCCAAAGCCGCGCGCAACAGGGGAATTCACCCCTCCACTTT	CASSQSRAQQGNSPLHF
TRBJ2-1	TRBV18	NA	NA	TGTGCCAGCTCACCACCGACAGTAAATGAGCAGTTCTTC	CASSPPTVNEQFF
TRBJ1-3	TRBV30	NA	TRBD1	TGTGCCGTGGGACAGCCCTCTGGAAACACCATATATTTT	CAVGQPSGNTIYF
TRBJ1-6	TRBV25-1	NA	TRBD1	TGTGCCAGCAGTAGTCGGGACAGGGGTAATTCACCCCTCCACTTT	CASSSRDRGNSPLHF
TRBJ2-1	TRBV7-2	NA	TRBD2	TGTGCCAGCAGCGCCCAGAATCCGGGACTAGCGAGCTACAATGAGCAGTTCTTC	CASSAQNPGLASYNEQFF
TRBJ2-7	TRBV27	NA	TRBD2	TGTGCCAGCAGTAACAGACTAGCGGGAGAATCCGAGCAGTACTTC	CASSNRLAGESEQYF
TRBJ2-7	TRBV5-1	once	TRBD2	TGCGCCAGCAGCTTTAGCGGGGTAGGGTACGAGCAGTACTTC	CASSFSGVGYEQYF
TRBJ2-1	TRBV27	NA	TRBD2	TGTGCCAGCAGTTCCGGAGCGGGGAGGTCCTACAATGAGCAGTTCTTC	CASSSGAGRSYNEQFF
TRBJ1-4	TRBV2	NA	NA	TGTGCCACAAAGGACAGAGATGAAAAACTGTTTTTT	CATKDRDEKLFF
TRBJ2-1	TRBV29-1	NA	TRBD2	TGCAGCGTCTTAGCGGGAAGGAATGAGCAGTTCTTC	CSVLAGRNEQFF
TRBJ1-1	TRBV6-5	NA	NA	TGTGCCAGCAGTTACTCGAACTTATGGGCAGCTTTCTTT	CASSYSNLWAAFF
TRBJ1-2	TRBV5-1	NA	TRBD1	TGCGCCAGCAGCTTTCAGGGGGTATCGGACTATGGCTACACCTTC	CASSFQGVSDYGYTF
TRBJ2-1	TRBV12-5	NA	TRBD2	TGTGCTAGTGGTTTTTCCCGGGGGGGGCCCACATACAATGAGCAGTTCTTC	CASGFSRGGPTYNEQFF
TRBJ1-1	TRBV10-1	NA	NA	TGCGCCAGCAGTGAGTATACTACTTTGAACACTGAAGCTTTCTTT	CASSEYTTLNTEAFF
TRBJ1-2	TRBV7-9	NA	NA	TGTGCCAGCAGCCGGGACAAGTCCGATGGCTACACCTTC	CASSRDKSDGYTF
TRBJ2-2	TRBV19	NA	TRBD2	TGTGCCAGTAACGGGGGGTACAGGACCGGGGAGCTGTTTTTT	CASNGGYRTGELFF
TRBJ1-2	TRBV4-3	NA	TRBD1	TGCGCCAGCAGCCAAGATCGAGGGGGGGACAGGGCAATCTATGGCTACACCTTC	CASSQDRGGDRAIYGYTF
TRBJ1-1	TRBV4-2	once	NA	TGTGCCAGCAGCCAACCCCTACCACAGGAGCCGAACACTGAAGCTTTCTTT	CASSQPLPQEPNTEAFF
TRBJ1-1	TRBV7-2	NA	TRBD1	TGTGCCAGCAGCTTAGGGGCGGACAGGGGGCATGCTGAAGCTTTCTTT	CASSLGADRGHAEAFF
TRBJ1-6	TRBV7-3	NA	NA	TGTGCCAGCAGCCTATTACTGAGTTCACCCCTCCACTTT	CASSLLLSSPLHF
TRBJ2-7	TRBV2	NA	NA	TGTGCCAGCAGTGAAGTATCCCGCTACGAGCAGTACTTC	CASSEVSRYEQYF
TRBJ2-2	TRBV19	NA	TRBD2	TGTGCCAGTAACCTACGGCGGGAGTACACCGGGGAGCTGTTTTTT	CASNLRREYTGELFF
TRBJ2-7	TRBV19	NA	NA	TGTGCCAGTAGTATTGGGCAGGTCAGCTCCTACGAGCAGTACTTC	CASSIGQVSSYEQYF
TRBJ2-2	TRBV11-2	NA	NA	TGTGCCAGCAGCTTAGTCCTAATCGGGGAGCTGTTTTTT	CASSLVLIGELFF
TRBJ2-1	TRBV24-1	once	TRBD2	TGTGCCACCAGTGATTTCAAGCGGGGGGGAAACAATGAGCAGTTCTTC	CATSDFKRGGNNEQFF
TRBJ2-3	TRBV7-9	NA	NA	TGTGCCAGCAGCCGCCCTGGGGGCCCAATCACAGATACGCAGTATTTT	CASSRPGGPITDTQYF
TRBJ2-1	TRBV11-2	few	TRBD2	TGTGCCAGCAGCCCAGGACTAGCGGGTGAGAATGAGCAGTTCTTC	CASSPGLAGENEQFF
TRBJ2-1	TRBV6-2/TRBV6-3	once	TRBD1	TGTGCCAGCAGTTACTCGATTATTGGGGGACAGATAAGCTCCTACAATGAGCAGTTCTTC	CASSYSIIGGQISSYNEQFF
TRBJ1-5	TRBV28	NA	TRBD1	TGTGCCAGCAGTTTGGGCAGGGGGGTTCGGACTAATCAGCCCCAGCATTTT	CASSLGRGVRTNQPQHF
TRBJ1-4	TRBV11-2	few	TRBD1	TGTGCCAGCAGCCCAGGGGGGTACGGTAGTGAAAAACTGTTTTTT	CASSPGGYGSEKLFF
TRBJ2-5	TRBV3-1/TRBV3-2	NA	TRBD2	TGTGCCAGCAGCCAACGGTTCTCGAGCGGGGGGCCGTACCAAGAGACCCAGTACTTC	CASSQRFSSGGPYQETQYF
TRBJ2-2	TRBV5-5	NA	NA	TGTGCCAGCAGCTTGGGACTACTAAACACCGGGGAGCTGTTTTTT	CASSLGLLNTGELFF
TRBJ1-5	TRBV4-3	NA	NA	TGCGCCAGCAGCCAAGATCCGGCCACCGGGAGCAATCAGCCCCAGCATTTT	CASSQDPATGSNQPQHF
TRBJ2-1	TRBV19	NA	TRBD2	TGTGCCAGTAGACAGACTAGCGGGAGTTACAATGAGCAGTTCTTC	CASRQTSGSYNEQFF
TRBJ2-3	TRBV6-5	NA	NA	TGTGCCAGCAGTTACGGCGGCTCCACAGATACGCAGTATTTT	CASSYGGSTDTQYF
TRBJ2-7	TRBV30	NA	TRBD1	TGTGCCTGGAGCCGGGACAGGGTTTCCTACGAGCAGTACTTC	CAWSRDRVSYEQYF
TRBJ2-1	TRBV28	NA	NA	TGTGCCAGCAGTCAAGGGGGGAGGGCCGGAAATGAGCAGTTCTTC	CASSQGGRAGNEQFF
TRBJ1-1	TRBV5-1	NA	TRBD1	TGCGCCAGCAGGGGGACAGACATGAACACTGAAGCTTTCTTT	CASRGTDMNTEAFF